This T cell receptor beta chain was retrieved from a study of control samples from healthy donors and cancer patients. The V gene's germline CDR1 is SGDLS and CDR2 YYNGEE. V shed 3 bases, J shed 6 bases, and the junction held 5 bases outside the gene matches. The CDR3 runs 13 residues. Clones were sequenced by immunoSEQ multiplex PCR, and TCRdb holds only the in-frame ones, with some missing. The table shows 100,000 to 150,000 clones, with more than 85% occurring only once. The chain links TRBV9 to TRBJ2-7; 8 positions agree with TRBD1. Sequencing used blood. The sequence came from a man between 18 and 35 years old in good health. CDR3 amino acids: CASSGDDRGEQYF. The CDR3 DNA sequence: TGTGCCAGCAGCGGAGACGACAGGGGCGAGCAGTACTTC. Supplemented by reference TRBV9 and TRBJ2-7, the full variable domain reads DSGVTQTPKHLITATGQRVTLRCSPRSGDLSVYWYQQSLDQGLQFLIQYYNGEERAKGNILERFSAQQFPDLHSELNLSSLELGDSALYFCASSGDDRGEQYFGPGTRLTVT.